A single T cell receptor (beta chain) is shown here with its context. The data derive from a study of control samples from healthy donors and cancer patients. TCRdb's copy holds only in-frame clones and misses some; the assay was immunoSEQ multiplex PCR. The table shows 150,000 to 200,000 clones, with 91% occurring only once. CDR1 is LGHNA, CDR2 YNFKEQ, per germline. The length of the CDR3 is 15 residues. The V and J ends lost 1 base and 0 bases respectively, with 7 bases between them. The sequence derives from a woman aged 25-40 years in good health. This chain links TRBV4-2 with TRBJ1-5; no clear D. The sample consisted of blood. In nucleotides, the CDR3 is TGTGCCAGCAGCCAAGGGACGGATAGCAATCAGCCCCAGCATTTT. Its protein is CASSQGTDSNQPQHF.